A selection of T cell receptor beta chains follows, all from one sample in a study of blood T cell repertoires in COVID-19. Sequencing was performed with immunoSEQ multiplex PCR; in TCRdb, only in-frame clones are kept and a portion is missing. The sample includes approximately 210,000 clones, over 70% of them seen just once. Sequencing was carried out using peripheral blood. Every receptor here comes from a woman in her 50s with acute or convalescent COVID-19. Each CDR3 is given without its conserved first and last residue. Fields, in order: V gene, CDR3 protein.

v_gene: TRBV6-5; CDR3aa: ASSQTANSPLH
v_gene: TRBV5-1; CDR3aa: ASSLAGRADTGELF
v_gene: TRBV6-1; CDR3aa: ASSKVLVSSGRNYEQY
v_gene: TRBV18; CDR3aa: ASSPKLGLAGVSGTDTQY
v_gene: TRBV15; CDR3aa: ATSRGARGEQF
v_gene: TRBV7-2; CDR3aa: ASSNRLAGRDEQF
v_gene: TRBV6-1; CDR3aa: ASRETTSGRVDTQY
v_gene: TRBV12-3/TRBV12-4; CDR3aa: ASRLSSYNEQF
v_gene: TRBV13; CDR3aa: ASSLFGSGLAGEGETQY
v_gene: TRBV5-6; CDR3aa: ASSFRQGDYGYT
v_gene: TRBV18; CDR3aa: ASSPVAESYEQY
v_gene: TRBV28; CDR3aa: ATQASDTQY
v_gene: TRBV6-5; CDR3aa: ASSYKGQGVGELF
v_gene: TRBV7-9; CDR3aa: ASSFRTLLTDTQY
v_gene: TRBV10-3; CDR3aa: AIRPGQGGSYEQY
v_gene: TRBV2; CDR3aa: ASSELLAAYNEQF
v_gene: TRBV6-5; CDR3aa: ASTPTGGSVDTQY
v_gene: TRBV5-6; CDR3aa: ASSFPSVSYEQY
v_gene: TRBV11-2; CDR3aa: ASSLEAAGTYEQY
v_gene: TRBV2; CDR3aa: ASSHPEVLSGNQPQH
v_gene: TRBV11-2; CDR3aa: ASSRQGVLLGEQY
v_gene: TRBV6-6; CDR3aa: ASSLGQKNTEAF